This entry lists 13 T cell receptor beta chains sequenced from one sample in a study of post-analysis software for immune sequencing data. Points from the study as a whole: In patients, TRBV5-6, TRBV5-1 and TRBV20-1 belonged to five or six TRBV segments found more frequently than in controls.

Researchers reported that TCR beta cDNA libraries carried unique molecular identifiers. One entry per CDR3 protein, called by TCRdb with MiXCR from the PCR reads. The data contain hundreds of thousands of distinct CDR3 sequences, more than 50% of them seen just once; the ten biggest clones take up about 11%. These receptors' antigens are unknown. The sample comprised blood. The receptors come from a girl under 10 years old with multiple sclerosis.

This clonotype has only a few counts. The chain carries TRBV5-1 and TRBJ2-7; 9 nucleotides line up with TRBD2. CDR1 and CDR2 from the germline V gene are SGHRS and YFSETQ. The CDR3 has 14 amino acids. Unmatched junction bases numbered 8, after V lost 3 bases and J lost 7 bases. CDR3 amino acids: CASSSGLALAEQYF. The CDR3, as DNA: TGCGCCAGCAGCTCGGGACTAGCACTCGCGGAGCAGTACTTC.

The gene calls are TRBV7-2 and TRBJ1-6, with D unresolved. V shed 5 bases and J shed 9 bases, with 8 bases lying between them. From germline, CDR1 is SGHTA and CDR2 FQGNSA. The CDR3 loop spans 12 amino acids. CDR3 sequence (DNA): TGTGCCAGCAGCGCAGGCTCTTCACCCCTCCACTTT. Amino acid sequence: CASSAGSSPLHF. Complete variable domain (other parts from reference TRBV7-2 and TRBJ1-6): GAGVSQSPSNKVTEKGKDVELRCDPISGHTALYWYRQSLGQGLEFLIYFQGNSAPDKSGLPSDRFSAERTGGSVSTLTIQRTQQEDSAVYLCASSAGSSPLHFGNGTRLTVT.

This clonotype was detected only a few times. J is TRBJ1-5 and V is TRBV4-2, with unresolved D. The CDR3 totals 14 residues. V gave up 1 base and J gave up 6 bases, with 10 bases separating them. Germline CDR1 LGHNA, CDR2 YNFKEQ. The DNA for the CDR3 is TGTGCCAGCAGCCAAGGGGAGGGAATTCAGCCCCAGCATTTT. This gives the protein CASSQGEGIQPQHF.

A few counts support this clonotype. The chain is built from TRBV9 and TRBJ2-7; D call uncertain. This CDR3 has 15 amino acids. Trimming took 4 bases from V and 1 from J, leaving 15 bases between them. Germline assignment: CDR1 SGDLS and CDR2 YYNGEE. Here the CDR3 reads CASSPQFDNSYEQYF. CDR3 sequence (DNA): TGTGCCAGCAGCCCCCAATTCGACAATTCCTACGAGCAGTACTTC.

The rearrangement joins TRBV19 to TRBJ1-2; 10 nucleotides match TRBD1. Germline V gene data show CDR1 as LNHDA and CDR2 as SQIVND (reference sequence). CDR3 length: 14 amino acids. The V and J ends lost 6 bases and 5 bases, in that order; junction bases with no gene match: 6. DNA for the CDR3: TGTGCCAGTAGAGCGGCGGGACAGGGGTATGGCTACACCTTC. Amino acids: CASRAAGQGYGYTF.

The chain couples TRBV13 to TRBJ1-1, with unresolved D. The CDR3 length is 15 residues. The germline V gene encodes CDR1 PRHDT and CDR2 FYEKMQ (reference sequence). V lost 0 bases and J 1 base, leaving 9 bases between the germline ends. CDR3 sequence reads: CASSLGLWENTEAFF. As DNA, the CDR3 is TGTGCCAGCAGCTTAGGCCTCTGGGAGAACACTGAAGCTTTCTTT.

V and J are TRBV20-1 and TRBJ1-5; TRBD1 matches 10 bases. Looked up from germline, CDR1 is DFQATT and CDR2 is SNEGSKA (reference sequence). This CDR3 contains 16 residues. With 1 base clipped from V and 2 bases from J, the junction kept 5 bases outside the gene matches. This chain's CDR3 is CSARAHGTGGNQPQHF. In DNA form, the CDR3 reads TGCAGTGCTAGAGCTCACGGGACAGGGGGCAATCAGCCCCAGCATTTT.

The chain uses TRBV3-1 and TRBJ2-1; D is unresolved. Germline V CDR1 and CDR2: LGHDT, YNNKEL (reference sequence). CDR3 length: 12 residues. V was shortened by 2 bases and J by 5 bases, with 4 bases between the two germline ends. This chain's CDR3 is CASSQMDNEQFF. CDR3 DNA: TGTGCCAGCAGCCAAATGGACAATGAGCAGTTCTTC.

This clonotype has only one observation. Its ends do not fully match the called genes, so a read error is possible. This chain connects TRBV12-3 or TRBV12-4 to TRBJ1-6; no clear D gene. The CDR3 consists of 17 residues. In DNA form, the CDR3 reads TGTGTCAGCAGTTTAGCGGTCCGGACCTCCTATAATTCACCCCTCCACTTT. This encodes CVSSLAVRTSYNSPLHF.

The chain uses TRBV20-1 and TRBJ2-3; TRBD1 aligns across 9 bases. The CDR3 loop spans 16 amino acids. The germline CDR1 and CDR2 sequences are DFQATT and SNEGSKA (reference sequence). Trimming at V came to 5 bases and at J to 4 bases, leaving 13 bases not matched to a gene. The CDR3 loop is CSADLRRDRDADTQYF. The CDR3 DNA reads as TGCAGTGCTGACCTCCGCCGGGACAGGGACGCAGATACGCAGTATTTT.

V is TRBV18 and J is TRBJ2-7; TRBD1 might be the D (6 bases). Germline V gene data show CDR1 as KGHSH and CDR2 as LQKENI. Trimming took 1 base from V and 7 from J, leaving 17 bases between them. The CDR3 loop spans 15 amino acids. CDR3 in amino acids: CASSPLGDRSGEQYF. The DNA for the CDR3 is TGTGCCAGCTCACCACTCGGTGACAGGTCTGGTGAGCAGTACTTC.

This sequence joins TRBV29-1 and TRBJ1-1; a weak D match, TRBD1 (5 bases). The germline V and J ends were trimmed by 6 bases and 1 base, with 15 bases remaining between them. The V gene's germline CDR1 is SQVTM and CDR2 ANQGSEA. The CDR3 has 14 residues. CDR3 nucleotides: TGCAGCGTGACTTGGGGGGGACCGAACACTGAAGCTTTCTTT. It codes for CSVTWGGPNTEAFF.

The CDR3 bases are TGCAGCGTCCCTACAGGGGGAGAGACCCAGTACTTC. Its protein product is CSVPTGGETQYF. The chain combines TRBV29-1 with TRBJ2-5; 8 bases agree with TRBD1. Trimming cost V 6 bases and J 4 bases; bases outside gene matches: 4. The germline V gene encodes CDR1 SQVTM and CDR2 ANQGSEA. The CDR3 sequence is 12 residues long.